This T cell receptor beta chain comes out of a study of Graves' ophthalmopathy and Graves' hyperthyroidism. Overall study context: Stable hyperthyroidism meant no progression to ophthalmopathy within 18 months of follow-up.

Aged 18 to 65, hyperthyroidism patients had been newly diagnosed, with under 2 months' duration. The V end was cut by 4 bases, the J end by 10 bases, with 14 bases between. The CDR3 covers 12 residues. The V gene's germline CDR1 is SGHRS and CDR2 YFSETQ. Amplification of the TCR beta CDR3 regions used RNA transcripts (as template). Second-round multiplex PCR came after a first-round RT-PCR that employed HTBI primers. TCRdb reanalysed the multiplex PCR reads using MiXCR and keeps one entry per CDR3 protein. The sample comprises 560,000 or so distinct CDR3 sequences, about 35% of which are singletons, and around 4.6% rests with the top ten.

V usage is TRBV5-1 and J usage is TRBJ1-1; the D gene is possibly TRBD1 (5 bases). The sequence came from an adult man with Graves' hyperthyroidism. The source material was peripheral blood or thyroid tissue (not recorded which). The CDR3, as DNA: TGCGCCAGCAGCCGGCAGGGTACTCGAGCTTTCTTT. Its translation: CASSRQGTRAFF.